This TCR beta chain was found in a study of OX40 agonist ivuxolimab in advanced cancers. On the study more broadly: Hepatocellular carcinoma, melanoma, renal cell or head and neck cancer occurred in dose-escalation patients.

The protocol was immunoSEQ multiplex PCR, while the TCRdb copy is restricted to in-frame clones and leaves out a portion. The table shows tens of thousands of clones, with approximately 90% occurring only once. CDR3 size: 13 residues. Trimming removed 2 bases from V and 4 bases from J, with 7 bases in between. Germline CDR1 and CDR2: LNHDA and SQIVND (reference sequence). The origin of this receptor is an adult with an advanced solid tumor such as melanoma, head and neck, liver or kidney cancer. The chain recombines TRBV19 with TRBJ2-3, with no clear D. The source was CD4+ or CD8+ T cells sorted from blood, collected in a trial of the OX40 agonist ivuxolimab. The CDR3 here is CASSILPSDTQYF. As DNA, the CDR3 is TGTGCCAGTAGTATACTTCCATCAGATACGCAGTATTTT.